The sample holds many counts of the clone carrying this TCR beta chain. Germline CDR1 is KGHDR and CDR2 is SFDVKD. V was clipped by 6 bases and J by 1 base; unmatched bases: 5. The CDR3 has 15 amino acids. TCRdb called the RT-PCR reads again in MiXCR, with one record for every CDR3 protein. The profile shows more than 600,000 distinct CDR3 sequences, 13% to 15% of them singletons. Sequencing used memory CD4+ T cells from blood. This TCR was sampled from a female donor in good health, serving as a healthy control. The rearrangement uses TRBV24-1 and TRBJ2-1, with 7 nucleotides matching TRBD1. Written as DNA, the CDR3 is TGTGCCACCAGTCGAGGGGGCGAGTCCTACAATGAGCAGTTCTTC. Its translation is CATSRGGESYNEQFF.